The text below deals with one T cell receptor beta chain. Its cognate antigen has yet to be identified. One base away there is no much larger clone; base qualities are not given. These data come from a study of radiation and T cells in renal cell carcinoma (dated by TCRdb to between 2020 and 2021). About the full investigation: A total of 53 samples underwent TCR beta sequencing, made up of roughly 26 tumors and around 27 peripheral blood samples. The final blood draw was performed at 4 weeks after radiation, at the same time as nephrectomy. Across all 50 or so samples, 4 million to 5 million unique CDR3 nucleotide sequences encoding around 2,500,000 unique CDR3 amino acid sequences were identified. General conclusions and limits of the study: Because the trial had a single-armed design, the trial could not examine how radiation dose or scheduling affected the TCR repertoire. Tracking of blood repertoire dynamics stopped at approximately four weeks after treatment, with no follow-up past that point. No pretreatment tumor biopsies were available, so the baseline intratumoral presence of clonotypes could not be determined. Top tumor clonotypes rose in blood from baseline to 2 weeks post-radiation, then contracted by 4 weeks, suggesting transient expansion of tumor-resident clones.

Following the manufacturer's recommendations, the immunoSEQ kit was used to generate TCR beta libraries from genomic DNA. For library preparation, a first multiplex PCR was performed with proprietary primers, followed by a second PCR in which unique barcodes were added, and bead cleanups were performed after each round. A kit-provided positive control reaction and a negative control reaction were included in every sample batch. The final libraries were assessed on an Agilent 4200 TapeStation D1000 ScreenTape, pooled by volume, and quantified by qPCR. Sequencing was performed on an Illumina NextSeq500 with a MidOutput 150-cycle cartridge, and 156 Read1 and 15 Index1 cycles were run with kit custom primers. The pooled library was loaded at approximately 0.95 pM with a roughly 20% PhiX control spike-in. Regarding the original processing steps: Vendor-processed data were analyzed in R, and a clonotype was defined as all T cells sharing the same CDR3 nucleotide sequence. In the clone abundance analyses, frequencies in each sample were normalized to that sample's 10,000 most abundant clones. Public T cell clones, which averaged fewer than five per sample, were removed prior to analysis. An abundance difference of at least 32-fold between compartments was the criterion for calling clonotypes tumor-enriched or baseline blood-enriched. A beta-binomial differential abundance model was used to identify clonotypes that were expanded or contracted between blood time points. Tumor-blood repertoire similarity was measured with the Baroni-Urbani and Buser coefficient, and groups were compared using two-tailed Wilcoxon tests in R. Imported from immuneACCESS, the table was reduced by TCRdb to in-frame sequences with V and J called. These copies leave out some clones; in studies compared against another copy, an unresolved V gene accounts for under half, and the cause of the remainder is not known. The V and J calls and clone size come from that table; D and trimming were worked out from the DNA. Recorded for this sample are 140,000 to 150,000 clones; roughly 90% of them occurred a single time. The biggest ten clones account for roughly 17% of the sample.

The time point label, read with the paper, signifies: blood 4 weeks post-SBRT, at nephrectomy. Per the publication, the treatment or condition label means: 15 Gy SBRT to primary tumor, nephrectomy 4 weeks later. The samples were obtained from a clinical trial, where primary renal cell carcinomas were treated with 15 Gy stereotactic body radiation therapy and then removed by nephrectomy 4 weeks afterward. Serial peripheral blood from radiation-treated patients was sampled at baseline, 2 weeks and 4 weeks after SBRT to track tumor-enriched clonotypes. Every patient had renal cell carcinoma of clear cell pathology. Genomic DNA for TCR sequencing was prepared using the QIAamp DNA Blood Mini Kit (Qiagen). The analyses included only samples that passed all quality control checks. The germline V gene (reference sequence) gives CDR1 as SEHNR and CDR2 as FQNEAQ. V is reduced by 7 bases and J by 5 bases, leaving a spacing of 14 bases between them. Reading from cysteine to phenylalanine, the CDR3 counts 13 amino acids. The only DNA kept is the CDR3, 39 bases in frame from the first base.

The origin of this receptor is a woman aged 45-65 years with renal cell carcinoma. The material sequenced was blood, taken from a patient whose treatment included radiotherapy and nephrectomy. This chain joins TRBV7-9 to TRBJ1-1; the D gene cannot be named for sure. The CDR3 in this case is CASTVGGRTEAFF. In nucleotides, the sequence is TGTGCCAGCACCGTGGGAGGGAGGACTGAAGCTTTCTTT.